The present T cell receptor beta chain was sequenced within a study of immune evolution from preneoplasia to lung adenocarcinoma. Study outcomes and limitations: From normal lung to invasive adenocarcinoma, top clone frequencies appeared to decrease.

Measured with immunoSEQ multiplex PCR; TCRdb has only the in-frame clones, and not every one. The sample includes about 5,800 clones, roughly 77% of them seen just once. The CDR3 extends over 16 amino acids. Germline V lookup: CDR1 MNHEY, CDR2 SMNVEV (reference sequence). V lost 0 bases, J lost 7 bases, and 2 bases stayed unmatched. For this clone: The target antigen is unknown.

Patient tissue came from resections in Japan or China, 2014–2017. H&E slides confirmed each diagnosis, reviewed by two pathologists independently. This clonotype was sampled from a person aged 60-79 years with lung adenocarcinoma. V and J are TRBV27 and TRBJ2-1, with 14 bases aligning to TRBD2. Material: FFPE adjacent normal lung tissue. The CDR3 protein is CASSLSGLAGANEQFF. The CDR3 coding sequence is TGTGCCAGCAGTTTATCGGGACTAGCGGGAGCAAATGAGCAGTTCTTC.